This is a list of T cell receptor beta chains from one sample in a study of shared clonotypes between healthy human individuals. The data were produced by immunoSEQ multiplex PCR, yet TCRdb's version contains in-frame clones alone and is incomplete. The sample lists over a million clones; roughly 97% were seen once. Sequenced material: naive CD4+ T cells sorted from blood. These receptors were taken from a man aged 25-45 years in good health. CDR3s include the opening cysteine and the closing phenylalanine or tryptophan. The D gene is left open where the match is weak. Clone size is stated in some rows and not others, as once, few, many or a class when expanded.

clone_size	v_call	j_call	d_call	cdr3_nt	cdr3_aa
.	TRBV28	TRBJ2-3	TRBD1	TGTGCCAGCACCCGGGATCCCAGGGGGCAGACAGATACGCAGTATTTT	CASTRDPRGQTDTQYF
.	TRBV5-4	TRBJ2-2	.	TGTGCCAGCAGATCGTTGGGGGGGCCCGGGGAGCTGTTTTTT	CASRSLGGPGELFF
once	TRBV29-1	TRBJ2-7	.	TGCAGCGTTGCACCGACCTCCTACGAGCAGTACTTC	CSVAPTSYEQYF
.	TRBV21-1	TRBJ1-2	.	TGTGCCAGCCGCGGGATCGGTAGTGGCTATGGCTACACCTTC	CASRGIGSGYGYTF
.	TRBV5-1	TRBJ1-3	.	TGCGCCAGCAGCTTATACAGCCGATCTGGAAACACCATATATTTT	CASSLYSRSGNTIYF
.	TRBV25-1	TRBJ2-3	TRBD2	TGTGCCAGCAGTGGTCCTAGCGGCGGATGGACAGATACGCAGTATTTT	CASSGPSGGWTDTQYF
.	TRBV4-2	TRBJ2-5	.	TGTGCCAGCAGCCGGACACAAGAGACCCAGTACTTC	CASSRTQETQYF
.	TRBV6-1	TRBJ1-1	.	TGTGCCAGCAGAACCACAGGGTTGAACACTGAAGCTTTCTTT	CASRTTGLNTEAFF
.	TRBV18	TRBJ1-5	.	TGTGCCAGCTCACCGTTTGGTCTCCACCCCAATCAGCCCCAGCATTTT	CASSPFGLHPNQPQHF
.	TRBV11-3	TRBJ2-5	.	TGTGCCAGCAGCTTAGGGAAGCGGATGTACCAAGAGACCCAGTACTTC	CASSLGKRMYQETQYF
.	TRBV28	TRBJ2-5	TRBD2	TGTGCCAGCAGGCCAAGCTTAGCGGGACCCTCCTTGGGGACCCAGTACTTC	CASRPSLAGPSLGTQYF
.	TRBV30	TRBJ1-2	.	TGTGCCTGGAGTACTAGGAGTAGGACCGCGAACTATGGCTACACCTTC	CAWSTRSRTANYGYTF
.	TRBV28	TRBJ2-6	TRBD1	TGTGCCAGCAGCTGGGGACAGGGCATATCTGGGGCCAACGTCCTGACTTTC	CASSWGQGISGANVLTF
once	TRBV11-2	TRBJ2-2	.	TGTGCCAGCAGCAACCTCGGGGTCGCGAACACCGGGGAGCTGTTTTTT	CASSNLGVANTGELFF
.	TRBV11-3	TRBJ2-7	TRBD1	TGTGCCAGCAGCTCTTCGGACAGGGGCGAGCAGTACTTC	CASSSSDRGEQYF
.	TRBV15	TRBJ2-7	TRBD1	TGTGCCACCAGCGGATACGGGACAGGGGATTACGAGCAGTACTTC	CATSGYGTGDYEQYF
once	TRBV30	TRBJ1-1	.	TGTGCCTGGAGTCCACCCTGGGTCACTGAAGCTTTCTTT	CAWSPPWVTEAFF
.	TRBV11-2	TRBJ2-1	.	TGTGCCAGCAGCTCCCGGGGTGAGCAGTTCTTC	CASSSRGEQFF
once	TRBV9	TRBJ2-7	.	TGTGCCAGCAGCGTAGACGTACACTCCCAGAACGAGCAGTACTTC	CASSVDVHSQNEQYF
.	TRBV9	TRBJ2-7	TRBD2	TGTGCCAGCAGCGTACGGGCTAGCGGGAGGGATTCCGAGCAGTACTTC	CASSVRASGRDSEQYF
.	TRBV7-2	TRBJ2-5	.	TGTGCCAGCAGCTTAGGTTCCGAGACCCAGTACTTC	CASSLGSETQYF
many	TRBV4-3	TRBJ1-4	.	TGCGCCAGCAGCCTAGGCGAAAAACTGTTTTTT	CASSLGEKLFF
.	TRBV6-1	TRBJ2-5	TRBD2	TGTGCCAGCAGTGCTCTGACTAGCGGGAGGGCCTTTCTCCCTCAAGAGACCCAGTACTTC	CASSALTSGRAFLPQETQYF
.	TRBV5-4	TRBJ1-1	TRBD1	TGTGCCAGCAGTTTGAGGGACAGGGGAAGGGCTGAAGCTTTCTTT	CASSLRDRGRAEAFF
.	TRBV27	TRBJ2-1	.	TGTGCCAGCAGCAACCAAACGTGGCTAGCGCTATACAATGAGCAGTTCTTC	CASSNQTWLALYNEQFF
.	TRBV27	TRBJ2-3	TRBD1	TGTGCCAGCAGTCCGTTGGGACAGAGCACAGATACGCAGTATTTT	CASSPLGQSTDTQYF
.	TRBV5-6	TRBJ2-1	.	TGTGCCAGCAGCTTCAGGGCGAGCAATGAGCAGTTCTTC	CASSFRASNEQFF
.	TRBV6-6	TRBJ1-2	.	TGTGCCAGCAGTTACGGTGGGGGAGGGAACTATGGCTACACCTTC	CASSYGGGGNYGYTF
.	TRBV21-1	TRBJ2-3	.	TGTGCCAGCAGCGCCTCGACTAAACGGACCACAGATACGCAGTATTTT	CASSASTKRTTDTQYF
.	TRBV5-6	TRBJ2-3	.	TGTGCCAGCAGCTTGGCCCCGCCAACGCGCACAGATACGCAGTATTTT	CASSLAPPTRTDTQYF
once	TRBV7-2	TRBJ2-1	.	TGTGCCAGCAGCACGGACAGACGCAATGAGCAGTTCTTC	CASSTDRRNEQFF
few	TRBV7-7	TRBJ2-7	.	TGTGCCAGCAGCTTAACCGGGGTCGGCGAGCAGTACTTC	CASSLTGVGEQYF
.	TRBV7-9	TRBJ2-3	.	TGTGCCAGCAGCTTCCAGGGGAATACAGATACGCAGTATTTT	CASSFQGNTDTQYF
.	TRBV5-1	TRBJ2-7	.	TGCGCCAGCAGCTTGGCCTTGCGGACCCTGGGCGAGCAGTACTTC	CASSLALRTLGEQYF
.	TRBV27	TRBJ2-7	.	TGTGCCAGCAGTTCTTACCGGGACACCTACGAGCAGTACTTC	CASSSYRDTYEQYF
.	TRBV15	TRBJ2-3	.	TGTGCCACCAGCAGAGGACGGAACAGAAACACAGATACGCAGTATTTT	CATSRGRNRNTDTQYF